The sequence of this T cell receptor (beta chain) was determined in a study of CD8 T cells in ankylosing spondylitis. Making use of molecular barcodes, quantitative 5'-RACE generated TCR beta libraries. One entry per CDR3 protein results from TCRdb running MiXCR on the 5' RACE reads. The data hold under 450,000 distinct CDR3 sequences, with about 15% observed a single time. General study points: Disease-linked clones were found to be CD8+ and relatively rare in peripheral blood. A TCR beta motif of 8 or 9 highly homologous variants appeared characteristic of ankylosing spondylitis blood.

This clonotype was counted many times. Its antigen remains unidentified. The sample comprised blood, either unsorted or a sorted T cell fraction (not recorded which). This clonotype originated in a male donor with ankylosing spondylitis.

The CDR3 protein is CSARPSAASRETQYF. In DNA, the CDR3 is TGCAGTGCTAGACCGAGCGCCGCTAGCAGGGAGACCCAGTACTTC. V usage is TRBV20-1 and J usage is TRBJ2-5, with D possibly matching TRBD2 (5 bases). CDR3 size: 15 residues. The V gene lost 2 bases and the J gene lost 5 bases, with 18 bases spanning the gap. From germline, CDR1 is DFQATT and CDR2 SNEGSKA (reference sequence).